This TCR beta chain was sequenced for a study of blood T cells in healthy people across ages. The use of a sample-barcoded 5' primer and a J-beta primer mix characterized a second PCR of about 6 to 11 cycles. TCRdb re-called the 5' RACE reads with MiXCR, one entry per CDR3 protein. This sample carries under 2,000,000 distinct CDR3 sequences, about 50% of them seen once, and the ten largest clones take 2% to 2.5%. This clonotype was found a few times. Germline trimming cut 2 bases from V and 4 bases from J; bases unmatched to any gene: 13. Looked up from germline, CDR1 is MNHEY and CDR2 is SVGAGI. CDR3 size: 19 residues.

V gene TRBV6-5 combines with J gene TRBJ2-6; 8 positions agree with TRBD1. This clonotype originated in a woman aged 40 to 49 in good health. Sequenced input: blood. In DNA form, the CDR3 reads TGTGCCAGCAGTTACGAAAGACAGGGGTCAGCCCCCGGGGCCAACGTCCTGACTTTC. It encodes CASSYERQGSAPGANVLTF.